This TCR beta chain was identified during a study of lymphopenia after photon versus proton radiotherapy. Study-wide findings and caveats: In patients who died, overall survival fell as post-nadir TCR diversity dropped more. Proton therapy kept repertoires fairly stable, unlike photons, which gained effector/memory cells.

There are 17 residues in the CDR3. The V gene's germline CDR1 is SGHVS and CDR2 FNYEAQ. V was cut by 0 bases and J by 0 bases, with 9 bases left in between. Notes on this clone: Its antigen remains unidentified.

Method: immunoSEQ multiplex PCR; TCRdb's copy keeps in-frame clones and lacks some. The repertoire consists of around 63,000 clones, with more than 75% occurring once and the leading ten covering 10% to 14%. The receptor was derived from a man aged 80 or over with esophageal cancer. This sequence joins TRBV7-6 and TRBJ2-6; D is possibly TRBD1 (5 bases). The sample consisted of peripheral blood, taken from a patient treated with proton-based radiotherapy. CDR3 in amino acids: CASSLAAGNSGANVLTF. The CDR3 DNA follows: TGTGCCAGCAGCTTAGCGGCAGGGAACTCTGGGGCCAACGTCCTGACTTTC.